This TCR beta chain originates from a study of Graves' ophthalmopathy and Graves' hyperthyroidism. Transcripts of RNA were the source for amplifying TCR beta CDR3 regions. First-round RT-PCR with HTBI primers preceded a second-round multiplex PCR. One entry per CDR3 protein results from TCRdb running MiXCR on the multiplex PCR reads. The profile shows about 640,000 distinct CDR3 sequences, about 38% of them singletons. Germline V lookup: CDR1 MNHEY, CDR2 SVGAGI. The CDR3 sequence is 15 residues long. Trimming at V came to 6 bases and at J to 4 bases, leaving 10 bases not matched to a gene. The chain recombines TRBV6-5 with TRBJ2-7, with TRBD1 identical over 9 bases. This receptor was taken from an adult man with Graves' ophthalmopathy. The source material was peripheral blood. The CDR3 DNA sequence: TGTGCCAGCAGCCGCGACCGGGACAGGGTATACGAGCAGTACTTC. It yields the protein CASSRDRDRVYEQYF.